Listed below are T cell receptor beta chains from one sample, sequenced in a study of HIV-infected children after antiretroviral therapy interruption. TCRdb reanalysed the 3' RACE reads using MiXCR and keeps one entry per CDR3 protein. The repertoire includes 30,000 to 50,000 distinct CDR3 sequences, 5% to 8% of them detected once, and more than 0.85% sits in the top ten. This specimen consisted of CD45RA+ CD4+ T cells from PBMCs, pooled from several time points, obtained from a donor given antiretroviral therapy, either interrupted or continuous. The receptors were gathered from a pool of human donors with HIV. Both conserved end residues are part of each CDR3. A D gene is named only where the DNA matches it firmly. Clone size is stated in some rows and not others, as once, few, many or a class when expanded.

>TRBV20-1|TRBJ2-7|TRBD2|many
TGCAGTGCTAGGTCTCTCGCGGGAGGGGGAAGGGAATACGAGCAGTACTTC
CSARSLAGGGREYEQYF
>TRBV7-2|TRBJ1-5|TRBD1|.
TGTGCCAGCAGTCGGACAGGGGCCAATCAGCCCCAGCATTTT
CASSRTGANQPQHF
>TRBV4-1|TRBJ1-5|TRBD1|many
TGCGCCAGCAGCCCATCCCGGACAGGGCCCCCCGGGCCCCAGCATTTT
CASSPSRTGPPGPQHF
>TRBV6-2/TRBV6-3|TRBJ2-3|.|many
TGTGCCAGCAGTTTCCGGGACGGCGACACAGATACGCAGTATTTT
CASSFRDGDTDTQYF
>TRBV29-1|TRBJ1-2|.|many
TGCAGCGTTGAAGACAGGGGTTATAGGAACTATGGCTACACCTTC
CSVEDRGYRNYGYTF
>TRBV12-3/TRBV12-4|TRBJ1-2|TRBD1|few
TGTGCCAGCAGTCTAGACAGGGTCAACTATGGCTACACCTTC
CASSLDRVNYGYTF
>TRBV29-1|TRBJ1-1|.|many
TGCAGCGTTGGCAGGGAGGGAGGGAACACTGAAGCTTTCTTT
CSVGREGGNTEAFF
>TRBV5-1|TRBJ1-5|.|many
TGCGCCAGCAGCTTGGATGGACAGAACAATCAGCCCCAGCATTTT
CASSLDGQNNQPQHF
>TRBV12-3/TRBV12-4|TRBJ2-4|.|.
TGTGCCAGCAGGCAGGACAGTTCTCCACCCAAAAACATTCAGTACTTC
CASRQDSSPPKNIQYF
>TRBV6-1|TRBJ2-7|.|.
TGTGCCAGCAGTCCATATGCCACTTCCTACGAGCAGTACTTC
CASSPYATSYEQYF
>TRBV7-2|TRBJ2-1|.|many
TGTGCCAGCAGCCTGCGGGACCCGAACAATGAGCAGTTCTTC
CASSLRDPNNEQFF
>TRBV20-1|TRBJ2-5|.|many
TGCAGTGCCCTGACTAGTTTTGAGACCCAGTACTTC
CSALTSFETQYF
>TRBV20-1|TRBJ2-1|.|many
TGCAGTGCTAGAGATCATTTAATTCTAGCTACCCCCCTTTTCTTC
CSARDHLILATPLFF
>TRBV7-2|TRBJ1-5|TRBD1|many
TGTGCCAGCAGCCACCGGGACAGAAATCAGCCCCAGCATTTT
CASSHRDRNQPQHF
>TRBV29-1|TRBJ2-3|.|many
TGCAGCGTTCCCGCGGGGCTGAGCACAGATACGCAGTATTTT
CSVPAGLSTDTQYF
>TRBV5-5|TRBJ1-4|TRBD1|many
TGTGCCAGCAGCTTGGGGGACAGCCTTAATGAAAAACTGTTTTTT
CASSLGDSLNEKLFF
>TRBV4-1|TRBJ1-6|TRBD1|many
TGCGCCAGCAGCGCCCCCGGGACAGGCCCTTCACCCCTCCACTTT
CASSAPGTGPSPLHF
>TRBV12-3/TRBV12-4|TRBJ2-4|.|many
TGTGCAAGCAGCTCCCAGCAAAACACCTTGTACTTT
CASSSQQNTLYF
>TRBV11-2|TRBJ1-1|.|many
TGTGCCAGCAGCTTAGTCAGCGTCACTGAAGCTTTCTTT
CASSLVSVTEAFF
>TRBV7-2|TRBJ2-3|.|few
TGTGCCAGCAGCTTAGTTCGGCTAGTGGGCACAGATACGCAGTATTTT
CASSLVRLVGTDTQYF
>TRBV9|TRBJ1-2|.|many
TGTGCCAGCAGCCCACAGACCCGGTTTAACTATGGCTACACCTTC
CASSPQTRFNYGYTF
>TRBV18|TRBJ2-1|.|.
TGTGCCAGCTCACCATCGACTCCTAATGAGCAGTTCTTC
CASSPSTPNEQFF
>TRBV29-1|TRBJ2-5|.|many
TGCAGCGTTGAGGGACACCTTGGGGAGACCCAGTACTTC
CSVEGHLGETQYF
>TRBV27|TRBJ2-1|TRBD1|many
TGTGCCAGCAGTTCACCATTCCGGGACAGGGTGCACAATGAGCAGTTCTTC
CASSSPFRDRVHNEQFF
>TRBV6-6|TRBJ2-4|.|many
TGTGCCAGCAGGACACCTAGTCAAAACACCTTGTACTTT
CASRTPSQNTLYF
>TRBV10-2|TRBJ2-7|TRBD2|many
TGCGCCAGCAGCAACCGTCTAGCGGGAGAAACCGAGCAGTACTTC
CASSNRLAGETEQYF
>TRBV23-1|TRBJ2-7|.|many
TGCGCCAGCAGTCCCCCTTGGGTGGTGTACTTC
CASSPPWVVYF
>TRBV28|TRBJ2-3|.|many
TGTGCCAGCAGTTGGATCGCGTCACTCGGACGAGATACGCAGTATTTT
CASSWIASLGRDTQYF
>TRBV18|TRBJ1-3|.|many
TGTGCCAGCTCACCCGGGGGATCCTCTGGAAACACCATATATTTT
CASSPGGSSGNTIYF